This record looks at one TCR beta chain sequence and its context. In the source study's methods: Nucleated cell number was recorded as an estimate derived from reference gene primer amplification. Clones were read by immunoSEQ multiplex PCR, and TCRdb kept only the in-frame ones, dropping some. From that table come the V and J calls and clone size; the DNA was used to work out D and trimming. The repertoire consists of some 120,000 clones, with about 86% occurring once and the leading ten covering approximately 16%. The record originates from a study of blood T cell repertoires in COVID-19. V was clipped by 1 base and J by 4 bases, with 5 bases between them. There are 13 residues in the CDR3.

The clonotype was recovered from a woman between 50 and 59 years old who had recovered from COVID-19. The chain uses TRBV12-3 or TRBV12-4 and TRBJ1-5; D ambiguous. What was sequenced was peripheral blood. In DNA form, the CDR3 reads TGTGCCAGCAGTTTAGTCCGGAATCAGCCCCAGCATTTT. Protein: CASSLVRNQPQHF.